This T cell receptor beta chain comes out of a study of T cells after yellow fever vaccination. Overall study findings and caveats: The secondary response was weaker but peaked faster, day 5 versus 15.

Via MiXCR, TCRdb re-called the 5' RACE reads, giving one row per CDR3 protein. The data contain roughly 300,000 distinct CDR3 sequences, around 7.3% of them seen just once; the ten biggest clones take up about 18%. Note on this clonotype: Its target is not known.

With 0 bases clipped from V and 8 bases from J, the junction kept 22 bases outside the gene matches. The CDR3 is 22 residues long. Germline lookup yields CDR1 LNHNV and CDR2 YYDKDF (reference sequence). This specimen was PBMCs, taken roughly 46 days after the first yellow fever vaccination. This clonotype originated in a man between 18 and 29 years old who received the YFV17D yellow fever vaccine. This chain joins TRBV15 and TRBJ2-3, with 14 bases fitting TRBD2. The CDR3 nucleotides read TGTGCCACCAGCAGAGAAGTTCCTGGGACTAGCGGGGGTATGGGGCCCCGTCTTACGCAGTATTTT. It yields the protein CATSREVPGTSGGMGPRLTQYF.